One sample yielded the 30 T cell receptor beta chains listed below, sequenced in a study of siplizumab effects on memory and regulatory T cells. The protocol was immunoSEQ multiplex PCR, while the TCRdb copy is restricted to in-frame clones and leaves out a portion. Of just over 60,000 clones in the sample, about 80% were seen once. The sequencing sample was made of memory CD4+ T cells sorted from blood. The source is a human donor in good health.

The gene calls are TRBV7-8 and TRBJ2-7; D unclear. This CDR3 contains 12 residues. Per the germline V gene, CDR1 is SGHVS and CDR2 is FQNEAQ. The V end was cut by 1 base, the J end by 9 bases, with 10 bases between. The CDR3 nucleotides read TGTGCCAGCAGCTTAGTGGGGTACCGGCAGTACTTC. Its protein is CASSLVGYRQYF. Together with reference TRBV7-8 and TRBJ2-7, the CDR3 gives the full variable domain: GAGVSQSPRYKVAKRGQDVALRCDPISGHVSLFWYQQALGQGPEFLTYFQNEAQLDKSGLPSDRFFAERPEGSVSTLKIQRTQQEDSAVYLCASSLVGYRQYFGPGTRLTVT.

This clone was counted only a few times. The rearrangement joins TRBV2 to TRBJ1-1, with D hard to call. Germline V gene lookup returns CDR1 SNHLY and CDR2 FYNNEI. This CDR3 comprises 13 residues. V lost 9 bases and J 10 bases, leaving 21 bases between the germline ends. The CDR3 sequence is CASTQFVLEGAFF. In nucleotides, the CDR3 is TGTGCCAGTACTCAGTTCGTCCTGGAAGGAGCTTTCTTT.

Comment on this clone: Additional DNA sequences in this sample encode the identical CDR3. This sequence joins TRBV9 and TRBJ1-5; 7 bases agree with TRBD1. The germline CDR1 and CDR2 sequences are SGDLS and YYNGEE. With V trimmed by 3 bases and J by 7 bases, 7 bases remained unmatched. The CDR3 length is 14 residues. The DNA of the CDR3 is TGTGCCAGCAGCGCGACCCAAGGGGGCCAGCCCCAGCATTTT. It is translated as CASSATQGGQPQHF.

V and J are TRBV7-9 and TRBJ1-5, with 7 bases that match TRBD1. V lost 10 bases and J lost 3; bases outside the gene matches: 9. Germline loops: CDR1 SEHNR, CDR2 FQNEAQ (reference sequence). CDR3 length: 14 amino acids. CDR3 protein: CATGLTGDNQPQHF. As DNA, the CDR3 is TGTGCCACGGGCCTAACAGGGGACAATCAGCCCCAGCATTTT.

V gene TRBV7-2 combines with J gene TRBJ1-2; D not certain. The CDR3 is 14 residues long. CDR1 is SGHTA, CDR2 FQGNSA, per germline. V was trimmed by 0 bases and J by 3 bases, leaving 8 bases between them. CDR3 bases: TGTGCCAGCAGCTTAGCGGACGGGGACTATGGCTACACCTTC. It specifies CASSLADGDYGYTF.

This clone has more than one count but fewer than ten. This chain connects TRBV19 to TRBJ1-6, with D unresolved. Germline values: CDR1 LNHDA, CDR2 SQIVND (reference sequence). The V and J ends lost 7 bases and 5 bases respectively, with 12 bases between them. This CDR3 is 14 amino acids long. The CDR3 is CASKVSGNNSPLHF. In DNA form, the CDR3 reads TGTGCCAGTAAAGTTTCAGGAAATAATTCACCCCTCCACTTT.

The CDR3 is CASSLTGGGEKLFF. The CDR3 coding sequence is TGTGCCAGCAGCCTGACAGGGGGCGGTGAAAAACTGTTTTTT. The chain joins TRBV28 to TRBJ1-4; TRBD1 matches 10 bases. CDR1 and CDR2 (germline): MDHEN, SYDVKM. The CDR3 contains 14 residues. V was pared by 6 bases and J by 7 bases, with 5 bases of the junction left unmatched. The whole variable domain, remainder taken from reference TRBV28 and TRBJ1-4, is DVKVTQSSRYLVKRTGEKVFLECVQDMDHENMFWYRQDPGLGLRLIYFSYDVKMKEKGDIPEGYSVSREKKERFSLILESASTNQTSMYLCASSLTGGGEKLFFGSGTQLSVL.

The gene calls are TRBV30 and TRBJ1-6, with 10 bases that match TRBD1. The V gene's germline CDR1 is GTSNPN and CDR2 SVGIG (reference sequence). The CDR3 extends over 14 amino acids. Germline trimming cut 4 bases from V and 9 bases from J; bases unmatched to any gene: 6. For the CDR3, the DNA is TGTGCCTGGAACTACTGGGACAGGGGTTCACCCCTCCACTTT. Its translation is CAWNYWDRGSPLHF. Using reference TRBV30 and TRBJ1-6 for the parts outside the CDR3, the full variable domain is SQTIHQWPATLVQPVGSPLSLECTVEGTSNPNLYWYRQAAGRGLQLLFYSVGIGQISSEVPQNLSASRPQDRQFILSSKKLLLSDSGFYLCAWNYWDRGSPLHFGNGTRLTVT.

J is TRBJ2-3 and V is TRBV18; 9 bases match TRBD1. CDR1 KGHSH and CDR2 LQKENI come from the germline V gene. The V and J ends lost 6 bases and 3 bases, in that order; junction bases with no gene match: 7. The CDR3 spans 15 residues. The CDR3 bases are TGTGCCAGCTCGCCGCTCGGACAGGGGACAGATACGCAGTATTTT. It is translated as CASSPLGQGTDTQYF.

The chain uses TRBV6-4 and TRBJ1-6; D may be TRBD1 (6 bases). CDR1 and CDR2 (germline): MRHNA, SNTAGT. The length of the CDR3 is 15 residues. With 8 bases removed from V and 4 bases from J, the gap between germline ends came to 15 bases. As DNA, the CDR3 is TGTGCCAGCCGTCAACAGGGAACTTATAATTCACCCCTCCACTTT. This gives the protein CASRQQGTYNSPLHF.

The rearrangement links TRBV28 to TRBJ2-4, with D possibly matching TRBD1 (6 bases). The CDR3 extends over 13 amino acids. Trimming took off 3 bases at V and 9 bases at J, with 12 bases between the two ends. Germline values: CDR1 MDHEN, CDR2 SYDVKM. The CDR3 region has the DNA TGTGCCAGCAGTTTTACAGGGTTGGTCATTCAGTACTTC. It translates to CASSFTGLVIQYF. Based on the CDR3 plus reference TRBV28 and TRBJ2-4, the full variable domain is DVKVTQSSRYLVKRTGEKVFLECVQDMDHENMFWYRQDPGLGLRLIYFSYDVKMKEKGDIPEGYSVSREKKERFSLILESASTNQTSMYLCASSFTGLVIQYFGAGTRLSVL.

CDR3 in amino acids: CASSLDGEGPYGYTF. The DNA for the CDR3 is TGTGCCAGCAGCTTAGATGGGGAGGGACCTTATGGCTACACCTTC. This chain joins TRBV11-2 and TRBJ1-2; a weak D match, TRBD1 (5 bases). V lost 0 bases and J 5 bases, leaving 13 bases between the germline ends. CDR3 length equals 15 residues. CDR1 is SGHAT and CDR2 is FQNNGV in the germline V gene. The full variable domain, in which reference TRBV11-2 and TRBJ1-2 provide the parts outside the CDR3, is EAGVAQSPRYKIIEKRQSVAFWCNPISGHATLYWYQQILGQGPKLLIQFQNNGVVDDSQLPKDRFSAERLKGVDSTLKIQPAKLEDSAVYLCASSLDGEGPYGYTFGSGTRLTVV.

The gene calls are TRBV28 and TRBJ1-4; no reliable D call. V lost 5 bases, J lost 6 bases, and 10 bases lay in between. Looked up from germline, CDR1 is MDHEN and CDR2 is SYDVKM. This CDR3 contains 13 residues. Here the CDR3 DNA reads TGTGCCAGCAGTGGGCAGATAGATGAAAAACTGTTTTTT. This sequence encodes CASSGQIDEKLFF.

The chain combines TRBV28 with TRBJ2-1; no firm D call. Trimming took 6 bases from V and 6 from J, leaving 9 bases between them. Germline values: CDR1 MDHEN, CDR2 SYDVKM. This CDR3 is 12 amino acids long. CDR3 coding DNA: TGTGCCAGCAGCCTTGGGCCCAATGAGCAGTTCTTC. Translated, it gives CASSLGPNEQFF.

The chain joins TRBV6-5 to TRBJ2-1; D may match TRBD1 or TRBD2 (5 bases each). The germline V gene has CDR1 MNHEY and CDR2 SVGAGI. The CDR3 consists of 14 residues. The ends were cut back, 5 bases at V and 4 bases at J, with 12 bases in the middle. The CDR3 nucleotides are TGTGCCAGCAGTGCCTACAGGACTTACAATGAGCAGTTCTTC. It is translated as CASSAYRTYNEQFF.

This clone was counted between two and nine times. CDR3 DNA sequence: TGTGCCATCAGTGACGGTTTGGGGAGAAATAGCAATCAGCCCCAGCATTTT. This translates into CAISDGLGRNSNQPQHF. The V call is TRBV10-3, the J call TRBJ1-5; D not resolved. V shed 3 bases and J shed 0 bases, with 15 bases lying between them. There are 17 residues in the CDR3. Per the germline V gene, CDR1 is ENHRY and CDR2 is SYGVKD.

The CDR3 region is CASSSRLAGANNEQFF. CDR3 DNA: TGTGCCAGCAGCTCGCGACTAGCGGGGGCCAACAATGAGCAGTTCTTC. The gene calls are TRBV9 and TRBJ2-1; 12 bases are shared with TRBD2. Germline V gene sequence: CDR1 SGDLS, CDR2 YYNGEE. The ends lost 4 bases at V and 5 bases at J; junction bases unmatched: 7. The CDR3 is made up of 16 amino acids.

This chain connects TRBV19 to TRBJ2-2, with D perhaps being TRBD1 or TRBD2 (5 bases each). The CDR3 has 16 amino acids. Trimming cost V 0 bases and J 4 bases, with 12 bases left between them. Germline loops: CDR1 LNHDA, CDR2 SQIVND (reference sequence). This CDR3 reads CASSIEGMGVTGELFF. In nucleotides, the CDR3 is TGTGCCAGTAGTATAGAGGGTATGGGGGTCACCGGGGAGCTGTTTTTT.

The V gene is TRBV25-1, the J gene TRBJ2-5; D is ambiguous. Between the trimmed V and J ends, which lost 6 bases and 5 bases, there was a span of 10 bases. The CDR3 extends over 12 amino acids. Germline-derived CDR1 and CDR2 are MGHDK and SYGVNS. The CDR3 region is CASRQRQETQYF. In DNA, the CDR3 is TGTGCCAGCAGGCAACGCCAGGAGACCCAGTACTTC.

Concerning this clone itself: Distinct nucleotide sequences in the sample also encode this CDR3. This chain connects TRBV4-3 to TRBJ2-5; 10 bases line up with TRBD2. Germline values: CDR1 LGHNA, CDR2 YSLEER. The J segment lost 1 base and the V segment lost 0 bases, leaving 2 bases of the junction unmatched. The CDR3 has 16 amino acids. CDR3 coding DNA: TGCGCCAGCAGCCAAGATCTAGCGGGGGCCCAAGAGACCCAGTACTTC. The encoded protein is CASSQDLAGAQETQYF.

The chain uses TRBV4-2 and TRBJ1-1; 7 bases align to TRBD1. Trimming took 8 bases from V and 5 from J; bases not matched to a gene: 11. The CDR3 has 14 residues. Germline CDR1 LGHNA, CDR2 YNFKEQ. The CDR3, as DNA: TGTGCCAGCGCTCTAGGCAGGGGGATGACTGAAGCTTTCTTT. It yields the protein CASALGRGMTEAFF.

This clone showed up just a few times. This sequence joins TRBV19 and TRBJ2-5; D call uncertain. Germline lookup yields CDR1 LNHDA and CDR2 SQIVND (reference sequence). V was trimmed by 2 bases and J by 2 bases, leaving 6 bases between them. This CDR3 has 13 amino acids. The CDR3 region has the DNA TGTGCCAGTAGTATAATCAAGCAAGAGACCCAGTACTTC. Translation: CASSIIKQETQYF.

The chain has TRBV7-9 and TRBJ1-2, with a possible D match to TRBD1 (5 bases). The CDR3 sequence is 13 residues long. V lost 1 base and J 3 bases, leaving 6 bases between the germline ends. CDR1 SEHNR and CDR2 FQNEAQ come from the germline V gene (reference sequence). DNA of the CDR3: TGTGCCAGCAGCTTAGGACAGTACTATGGCTACACCTTC. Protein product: CASSLGQYYGYTF.

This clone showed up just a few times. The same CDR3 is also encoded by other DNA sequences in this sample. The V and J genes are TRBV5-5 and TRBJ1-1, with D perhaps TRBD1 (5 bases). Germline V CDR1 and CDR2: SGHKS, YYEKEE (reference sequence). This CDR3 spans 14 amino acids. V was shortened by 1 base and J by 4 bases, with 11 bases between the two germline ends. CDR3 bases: TGTGCCAGCAGCTTGAGCGACAGTGGCACTGAAGCTTTCTTT. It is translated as CASSLSDSGTEAFF.

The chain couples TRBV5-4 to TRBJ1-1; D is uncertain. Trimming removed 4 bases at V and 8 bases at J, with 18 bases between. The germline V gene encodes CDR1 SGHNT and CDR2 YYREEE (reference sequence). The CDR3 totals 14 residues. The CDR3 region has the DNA TGTGCCAGCAGCGAGCCCGGAGGCTGGCAGGAAGCTTTCTTT. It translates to CASSEPGGWQEAFF.

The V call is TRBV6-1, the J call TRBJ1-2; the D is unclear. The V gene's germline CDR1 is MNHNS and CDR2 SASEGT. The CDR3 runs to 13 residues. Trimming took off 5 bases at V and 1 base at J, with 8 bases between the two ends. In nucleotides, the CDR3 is TGTGCCAGCAGTCCGAGGAATAACTATGGCTACACCTTC. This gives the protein CASSPRNNYGYTF.

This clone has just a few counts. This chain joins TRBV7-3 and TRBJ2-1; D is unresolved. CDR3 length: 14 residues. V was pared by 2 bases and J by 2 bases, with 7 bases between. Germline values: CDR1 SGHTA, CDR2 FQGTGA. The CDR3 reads CASSLSTTYNEQFF. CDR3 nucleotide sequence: TGTGCCAGCAGCTTATCTACTACCTACAATGAGCAGTTCTTC.

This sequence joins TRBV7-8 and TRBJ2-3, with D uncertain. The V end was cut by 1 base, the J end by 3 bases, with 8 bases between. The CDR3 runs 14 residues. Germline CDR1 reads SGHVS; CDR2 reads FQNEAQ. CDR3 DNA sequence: TGTGCCAGCAGCTTAGGAGTTACTACAGATACGCAGTATTTT. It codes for CASSLGVTTDTQYF.

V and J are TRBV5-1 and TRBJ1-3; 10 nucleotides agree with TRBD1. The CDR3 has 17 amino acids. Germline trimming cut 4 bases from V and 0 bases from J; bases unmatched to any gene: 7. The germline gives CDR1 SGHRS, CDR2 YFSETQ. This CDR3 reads CASSGGTGAFSGNTIYF. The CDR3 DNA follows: TGCGCCAGCAGCGGGGGGACAGGGGCATTCTCTGGAAACACCATATATTTT.

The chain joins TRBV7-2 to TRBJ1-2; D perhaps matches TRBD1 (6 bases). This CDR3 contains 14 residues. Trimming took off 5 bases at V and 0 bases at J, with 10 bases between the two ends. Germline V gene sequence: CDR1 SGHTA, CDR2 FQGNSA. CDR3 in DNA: TGTGCCAGCAGCATCCGACAGGCTAACTATGGCTACACCTTC. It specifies CASSIRQANYGYTF. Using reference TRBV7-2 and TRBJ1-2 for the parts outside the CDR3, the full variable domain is GAGVSQSPSNKVTEKGKDVELRCDPISGHTALYWYRQSLGQGLEFLIYFQGNSAPDKSGLPSDRFSAERTGGSVSTLTIQRTQQEDSAVYLCASSIRQANYGYTFGSGTRLTVV.